The clone carrying this TCR beta chain was observed at least ten times. The sample's time point: newly diagnosed GD, antithyroid drugs for less than 3 months. PBMC RNA served as the TCR library source. This record comes from a study of regulatory T cells in long-lasting Graves disease. V lost 0 bases and J 7 bases, leaving 20 bases between the germline ends. Germline V lookup: CDR1 SGHRS, CDR2 YFSETQ. This CDR3 is 16 amino acids long. Assembly of TCR beta libraries relied on iRepertoire HTBI primers together with Arm-PCR of CDR3 regions. From the multiplex PCR reads, TCRdb called clonotypes with MiXCR, one entry per CDR3 protein. The sample shows some 460,000 distinct CDR3 sequences, roughly 16% of them seen only once. These same data were also listed under a study on T cells in Graves' hyperthyroidism and ophthalmopathy. That work contributes: Patients aged 18 to 65 had newly diagnosed hyperthyroidism that had lasted under 2 months.

This TCR was recovered from a man aged 35 to 55 with Graves disease. The sample here was peripheral blood mononuclear cells (PBMCs), taken at new diagnosis, from a patient treated with antithyroid drugs. This sequence joins TRBV5-1 and TRBJ2-7, with D perhaps matching TRBD1 (6 bases). The CDR3 nucleotides are TGCGCCAGCAGCTTGGGCAATAACAGGGCCCGAGCGGAGCAGTACTTC. Translation: CASSLGNNRARAEQYF.